Described below is a single T cell receptor (beta chain) sequence and its context. Using immunoSEQ multiplex PCR, the repertoire was profiled, and TCRdb retains in-frame clones only, with some absent. This sample has 70,000 or so clones, with over 75% found just once. This sample was included in a study of blood T cell repertoires in COVID-19. Study overall: PBMCs, B-cell-depleted T cells, or T cells provided the cDNA or gDNA that made up the material.

This CDR3 has 14 amino acids. Per germline, CDR1 GTSNPN and CDR2 SVGIG (reference sequence). V gave up 7 bases and J gave up 2 bases, with 16 bases separating them. The sequence was obtained from a man at least 80 years old with acute or convalescent COVID-19. The genes are TRBV30 and TRBJ2-3, with D possibly TRBD1 on 6 matching bases. Sequencing was done on a sample of peripheral blood. DNA for the CDR3: TGTGCCTCGGGACACGGGGTGAACACAGATACGCAGTATTTT. Encoded protein: CASGHGVNTDTQYF.